The sequence of this T cell receptor (beta chain) was determined in a study of T cell repertoires in cytomegalovirus infection (dated by TCRdb to between 2018 and 2021). With respect to the entire study: Because public TCR beta signatures pointed to carriage of CMV infection together with the matching HLA type, the HLA type of each donor mattered for the analysis. Study-wide findings and limitations: The ex vivo response was dominated by HLA-C-restricted CMV-specific TCR beta clonotypes, which also provided the single most frequent clonotype in two of eight donors. In both this cohort and an independent cohort of 352 donors, the cumulative frequency of public TCR beta family members distinguished carriers of CMV infection plus the relevant HLA type.

About this clonotype: The antigen it binds to is not known. The record has no base qualities; no much larger clone is one base away.

Counted from cysteine to phenylalanine, this CDR3 has 17 amino acids. The DNA shown is the 51-base CDR3, in frame from base 1. Via the germline V gene, CDR1 is SGHTA and CDR2 FQGNSA. Clipping removes 4 bases from V and 1 base from J, with 9 as the unmatched junction base count. The sequencer listed for this sample is Illumina HiSeq 1500. TCRdb reworked the public reads: Q25 trimming with fastp, MiXCR clone assembly, productive beta chains retained. Each CDR3 protein gets just one entry, which takes the most common genes and DNA from the rows behind it. This sample is represented by a few hundred thousand distinct CDR3 sequences; 22% of them were singletons. The biggest ten clones account for 18% of the sample.

The TCR sequence derives from a human donor in good health (CMV status not recorded). Some clones in this sample may be carry-over from other donors' samples. The sequence is built from TRBV7-2 and TRBJ1-2; the junction holds 10 bases that match TRBD1. Material for sequencing was CD8+ T cells from PBMCs. The nucleotide sequence reads TGTGCCAGCAGCTACTCTGGGACAGGGGACCGTAACTATGGCTACACCTTC. It codes for CASSYSGTGDRNYGYTF.